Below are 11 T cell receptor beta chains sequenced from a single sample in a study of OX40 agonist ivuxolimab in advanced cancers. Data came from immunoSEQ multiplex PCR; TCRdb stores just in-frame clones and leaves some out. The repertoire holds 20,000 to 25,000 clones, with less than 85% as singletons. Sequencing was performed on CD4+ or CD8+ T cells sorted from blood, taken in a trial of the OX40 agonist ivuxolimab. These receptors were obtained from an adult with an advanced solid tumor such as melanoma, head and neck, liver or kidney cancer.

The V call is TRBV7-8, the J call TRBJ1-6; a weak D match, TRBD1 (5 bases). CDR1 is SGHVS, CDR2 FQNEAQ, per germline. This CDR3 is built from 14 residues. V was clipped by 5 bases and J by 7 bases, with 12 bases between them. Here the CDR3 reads CASSEPAGNSPLHF. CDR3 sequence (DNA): TGTGCCAGCAGCGAGCCCGCAGGGAATTCACCCCTCCACTTT.

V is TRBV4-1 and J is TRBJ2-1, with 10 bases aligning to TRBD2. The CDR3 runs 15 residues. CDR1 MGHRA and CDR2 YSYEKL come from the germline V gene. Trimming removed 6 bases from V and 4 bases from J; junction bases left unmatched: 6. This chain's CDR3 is CASSYSGRGYNEQFF. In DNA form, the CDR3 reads TGCGCCAGCAGTTACAGCGGGAGGGGATACAATGAGCAGTTCTTC.

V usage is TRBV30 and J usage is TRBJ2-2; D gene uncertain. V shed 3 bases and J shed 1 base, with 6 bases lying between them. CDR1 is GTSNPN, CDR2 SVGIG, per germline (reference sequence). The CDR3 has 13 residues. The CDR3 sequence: CAWSSQNTGELFF. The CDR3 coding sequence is TGTGCCTGGAGCTCGCAGAACACCGGGGAGCTGTTTTTT.

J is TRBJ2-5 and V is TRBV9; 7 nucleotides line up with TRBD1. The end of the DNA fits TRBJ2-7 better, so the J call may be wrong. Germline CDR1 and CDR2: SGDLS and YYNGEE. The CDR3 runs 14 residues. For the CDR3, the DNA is TGTGCCAGCAGCCCTCCGACAGGGCCCTACGAGCAGTACTTC. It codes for CASSPPTGPYEQYF.

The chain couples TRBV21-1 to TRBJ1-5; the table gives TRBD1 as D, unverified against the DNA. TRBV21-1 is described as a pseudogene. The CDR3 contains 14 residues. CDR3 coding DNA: TGTGCCAGCAGCATCCGGGACAGGTATCAGCCCCAGCATTTT. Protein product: CASSIRDRYQPQHF.

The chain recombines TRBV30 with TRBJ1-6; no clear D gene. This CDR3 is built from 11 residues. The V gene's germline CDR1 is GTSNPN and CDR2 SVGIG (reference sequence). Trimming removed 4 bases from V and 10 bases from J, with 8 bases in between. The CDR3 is CAWMLGSPLHF. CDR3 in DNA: TGTGCCTGGATGCTTGGCTCACCCCTCCACTTT.

The CDR3 loop reads CASSFFSQGLAYEQYF. The CDR3 region has the DNA TGTGCCAGCAGCTTTTTTTCCCAGGGACTAGCGTACGAGCAGTACTTC. The V call is TRBV7-2, the J call TRBJ2-7; 10 bases fit TRBD2. The CDR3 length is 16 residues. From germline, CDR1 is SGHTA and CDR2 FQGNSA. The V gene end was trimmed by 3 bases and the J gene end by 4 bases; junction bases not matched to a gene: 9. The variable domain in full, completed from reference TRBV7-2 and TRBJ2-7, reads GAGVSQSPSNKVTEKGKDVELRCDPISGHTALYWYRQSLGQGLEFLIYFQGNSAPDKSGLPSDRFSAERTGGSVSTLTIQRTQQEDSAVYLCASSFFSQGLAYEQYFGPGTRLTVT.

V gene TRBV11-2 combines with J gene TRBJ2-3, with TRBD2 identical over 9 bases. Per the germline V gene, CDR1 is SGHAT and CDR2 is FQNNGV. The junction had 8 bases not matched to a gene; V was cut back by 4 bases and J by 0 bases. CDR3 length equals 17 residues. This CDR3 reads CASSSLAGEGSTDTQYF. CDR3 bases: TGTGCCAGCAGCTCCTTAGCGGGAGAGGGTAGCACAGATACGCAGTATTTT.

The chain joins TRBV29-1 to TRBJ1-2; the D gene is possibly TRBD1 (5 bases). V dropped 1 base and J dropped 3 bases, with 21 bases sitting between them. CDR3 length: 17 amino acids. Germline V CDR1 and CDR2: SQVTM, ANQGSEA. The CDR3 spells CSVEAPPGPGVYYGYTF. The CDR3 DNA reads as TGCAGCGTTGAAGCCCCCCCGGGGCCGGGCGTCTACTATGGCTACACCTTC.

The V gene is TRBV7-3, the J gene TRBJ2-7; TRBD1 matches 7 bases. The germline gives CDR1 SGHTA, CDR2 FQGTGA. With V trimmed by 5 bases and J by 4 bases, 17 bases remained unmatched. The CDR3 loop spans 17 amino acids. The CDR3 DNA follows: TGTGCCAGCAGCGAGTTCGAAAGCCCCGGGACAGAATACGAGCAGTACTTC. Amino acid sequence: CASSEFESPGTEYEQYF.

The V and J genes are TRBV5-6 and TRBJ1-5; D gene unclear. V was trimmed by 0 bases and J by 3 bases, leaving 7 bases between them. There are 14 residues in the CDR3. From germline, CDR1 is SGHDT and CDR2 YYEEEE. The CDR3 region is CASSLGSLNQPQHF. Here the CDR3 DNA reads TGTGCCAGCAGCTTGGGGAGCCTCAATCAGCCCCAGCATTTT.